These 21 T cell receptor beta chains came from one sample sequenced in a study of T cell repertoires in cytomegalovirus infection. TCRdb fed the reads into MiXCR, producing one record per CDR3 protein. The data show about 490,000 distinct CDR3 sequences, 16% seen once. Material for sequencing was CD8+ T cells from PBMCs. Receptors originate from a human donor in good health (CMV status not recorded). Some clones in this sample may be carry-over from other donors' samples.

The chain joins TRBV19 to TRBJ1-6; 7 bases align to TRBD1. The CDR3 length is 12 residues. Germline trimming cut 6 bases from V and 14 bases from J; bases unmatched to any gene: 7. From germline, CDR1 is LNHDA and CDR2 SQIVND (reference sequence). CDR3 sequence reads: CASSNRGPSLHF. The CDR3 nucleotides read TGTGCCAGTAGCAACAGGGGTCCCTCCCTCCACTTT.

Details on this clonotype: A much larger clone lies a single base off, so this may be a read error. The J gene is TRBJ1-5, the V gene TRBV28; D uncertain. V lost 2 bases, J lost 3 bases, and 17 bases lay in between. This CDR3 is 17 amino acids long. Germline lookup yields CDR1 MDHEN and CDR2 SYDVKM. CDR3 in amino acids: CASSLVGHERINQPQHF. CDR3 coding DNA: TGTGCCAGCAGTTTAGTCGGGCATGAAAGGATCAATCAGCCCCAGCATTTT.

This clonotype was detected ten times or more. This chain links TRBV11-2 with TRBJ1-1; no clear D gene. Germline V gene sequence: CDR1 SGHAT, CDR2 FQNNGV. The CDR3 is 13 residues long. Trimming took off 4 bases at V and 5 bases at J, with 11 bases between the two ends. The CDR3 coding sequence is TGTGCCAGCAGCTCTCCCGAGAGGACTGAAGCTTTCTTT. It is translated as CASSSPERTEAFF.

The gene calls are TRBV4-2 and TRBJ2-1, with D possibly being TRBD2 (6 bases). Per germline, CDR1 LGHNA and CDR2 YNFKEQ. This CDR3 comprises 18 residues. Trimming took 0 bases from V and 7 from J, leaving 22 bases between them. The CDR3 bases are TGTGCCAGCAGCCAAGATTCGGCGGGGCGTCAAGGGGTGAATGAGCAGTTCTTC. It translates to CASSQDSAGRQGVNEQFF.

This clonotype was seen at least ten times. The J gene is TRBJ2-7, the V gene TRBV4-1; 7 nucleotides line up with TRBD1. Germline loops: CDR1 MGHRA, CDR2 YSYEKL. CDR3 length: 15 residues. Losses at the gene ends were 3 bases for V and 0 bases for J; bases not matched to a gene: 5. CDR3 bases: TGCGCCAGCAGCCAGGCCGGGACAGTCTCCTACGAGCAGTACTTC. Translated, it gives CASSQAGTVSYEQYF.

This clonotype appeared many times. The chain uses TRBV7-9 and TRBJ1-4; TRBD1 might be the D (5 bases). Trimming took 3 bases from V and 9 from J, leaving 17 bases between them. The germline gives CDR1 SEHNR, CDR2 FQNEAQ (reference sequence). CDR3 length: 15 amino acids. CDR3 loop: CASSFGQGRMKKLFF. The DNA for the CDR3 is TGTGCCAGCAGCTTCGGGCAGGGTAGAATGAAAAAACTGTTTTTT.

This clonotype turned up a few times. J is TRBJ2-1 and V is TRBV13, with 12 bases that match TRBD2. V gave up 3 bases and J gave up 9 bases; unmatched junction bases: 6. This CDR3 region has 15 residues. Germline V gene sequence: CDR1 PRHDT, CDR2 FYEKMQ (reference sequence). The CDR3 loop is CASSFSSGRAPEQFF. The DNA for the CDR3 is TGTGCCAGCAGCTTTTCTAGCGGGAGGGCCCCTGAGCAGTTCTTC.

This clonotype was seen repeatedly, ten times or more. The chain uses TRBV27 and TRBJ2-7; 7 bases are a match to TRBD1. Germline assignment: CDR1 MNHEY and CDR2 SMNVEV (reference sequence). J was trimmed by 4 bases and V by 3 bases; bases with no gene match: 3. The CDR3 extends over 13 amino acids. The chain's CDR3 is CASSFGTEYEQYF. As DNA, the CDR3 is TGTGCCAGCAGTTTTGGGACAGAATACGAGCAGTACTTC.

The chain couples TRBV5-5 to TRBJ1-2; D is unresolved. In germline, CDR1 is SGHKS, CDR2 YYEKEE (reference sequence). V gave up 0 bases and J gave up 3 bases, with 12 bases separating them. The CDR3 has 15 amino acids. Here the CDR3 reads CASSLVVLSYYGYTF. DNA for the CDR3: TGTGCCAGCAGCTTGGTGGTACTCTCATACTATGGCTACACCTTC.

There are many counts of this clonotype. The genes are TRBV4-2 and TRBJ1-4, with 8 bases lining up with TRBD1. CDR1 is LGHNA and CDR2 is YNFKEQ in the germline V gene. This CDR3 comprises 18 residues. V lost 4 bases, J lost 8 bases, and 18 bases stayed unmatched. The CDR3: CASSPQPRLTGEREKLFF. The CDR3 region has the DNA TGTGCCAGCAGCCCCCAACCCAGACTGACAGGGGAGCGCGAAAAACTGTTTTTT.

This clonotype has a count of ten or more. The chain combines TRBV7-9 with TRBJ1-1, with D uncertain. This CDR3 region has 14 residues. The germline CDR1 and CDR2 sequences are SEHNR and FQNEAQ (reference sequence). V was shortened by 4 bases and J by 7 bases, with 16 bases between the two germline ends. This chain's CDR3 is CASSSTTPVGEAFF. The CDR3, as DNA: TGTGCCAGCAGCTCCACAACACCGGTGGGTGAAGCTTTCTTT.

This clonotype came up a few times. The J gene is TRBJ2-1, the V gene TRBV2; tentatively, D is TRBD1 or TRBD2 (5 bases each). V was pared by 2 bases and J by 4 bases, with 12 bases between. Germline lookup yields CDR1 SNHLY and CDR2 FYNNEI. The CDR3 spans 15 residues. CDR3 sequence reads: CASSELGVGYNEQFF. CDR3 DNA: TGTGCCAGCAGTGAACTGGGGGTCGGTTACAATGAGCAGTTCTTC.

Ten or more counts support this clonotype. The rearrangement links TRBV4-1 to TRBJ2-3, with a weak D call TRBD1 (6 bases). The germline gives CDR1 MGHRA, CDR2 YSYEKL. V lost 0 bases and J 2 bases, leaving 18 bases between the germline ends. This CDR3 is built from 18 residues. The CDR3 sequence: CASSQEVVQGLNTDTQYF. As DNA, the CDR3 is TGCGCCAGCAGCCAAGAGGTTGTTCAGGGGCTGAACACAGATACGCAGTATTTT.

This clonotype occurred many times. The V call is TRBV28, the J call TRBJ1-2, with a tentative D call TRBD1 (5 bases). This CDR3 region has 15 residues. Germline-derived CDR1 and CDR2 are MDHEN and SYDVKM. V gave up 5 bases and J gave up 5 bases, with 18 bases separating them. CDR3 sequence (DNA): TGTGCCAGCAGTACCCCCCAGGCAGGGAGATATGGCTACACCTTC. It codes for CASSTPQAGRYGYTF.

This clonotype was recorded once. This clone may be a read error of a much larger clone one base away. This CDR3 fails to terminate in the conserved phenylalanine or tryptophan, so it likely reflects a read error. This rearrangement joins TRBV4-1 to TRBJ2-1, with TRBD2 matching 11 bases. The CDR3 is 17 residues long. Per germline, CDR1 MGHRA and CDR2 YSYEKL. V was pared by 4 bases and J by 5 bases, with 10 bases of the junction left unmatched. The CDR3 sequence is CASSPYLSGGGDNEQFY. CDR3 coding DNA: TGCGCCAGCAGCCCCTACCTTAGCGGGGGGGGGGACAATGAGCAGTTCTAC.

This clonotype was detected ten times or more. The rearrangement uses TRBV14 and TRBJ2-7, with D unresolved. This CDR3 contains 13 residues. CDR1 and CDR2 from the germline V gene are SGHDN and FVKESK. V was shortened by 5 bases and J by 3 bases, with 11 bases between the two germline ends. The CDR3 loop reads CASSKRAGYEQYF. CDR3 DNA sequence: TGTGCCAGCAGCAAAAGAGCTGGCTACGAGCAGTACTTC.

The CDR3 sequence: CATQSGRISDEQFF. The DNA for the CDR3 is TGTGCCACACAGAGCGGGAGAATTTCCGATGAGCAGTTCTTC. The chain couples TRBV2 to TRBJ2-1; 8 bases align to TRBD2. Germline V gives CDR1 SNHLY, CDR2 FYNNEI. Trimming cost V 10 bases and J 8 bases; bases outside gene matches: 13. CDR3 length: 14 amino acids.

As for this clonotype: At one end the junction does not follow the germline gene, possibly because of a read error. V and J are TRBV19 and TRBJ1-5, with D tentatively TRBD1 (5 bases). This CDR3 has 15 residues. The V gene's germline CDR1 is LNHDA and CDR2 SQIVND (reference sequence). CDR3 in DNA: TGTGCCAGTACCCCCCCCGGGGGGGGTAACCAGCCCCAGCTTTTT. This sequence encodes CASTPPGGGNQPQLF.

The rearrangement joins TRBV15 to TRBJ2-2; TRBD1 agrees at 7 bases. Germline CDR1 is LNHNV and CDR2 is YYDKDF (reference sequence). The length of the CDR3 is 16 residues. The trim removed 0 bases at V and 0 bases at J, leaving 1 base unmatched. The CDR3 DNA reads TGTGCCACCAGCAGAGACGGGACAGCGAACACCGGGGAGCTGTTTTTT. Residues: CATSRDGTANTGELFF.

The chain is built from TRBV5-1 and TRBJ1-1, with a weak D call TRBD1 (5 bases). The CDR3 is made up of 17 amino acids. Germline values: CDR1 SGHRS, CDR2 YFSETQ. Trimming took 1 base from V and 1 from J, leaving 17 bases between them. The CDR3 DNA follows: TGCGCCAGCAGCTTGCAAAGGGGAGGACCTAGGAACACTGAAGCTTTCTTT. Translated, it gives CASSLQRGGPRNTEAFF.

In this sample, this clonotype turned up a few times. The V gene is TRBV20-1, the J gene TRBJ2-3, with 11 bases identical to TRBD1. The germline gives CDR1 DFQATT, CDR2 SNEGSKA (reference sequence). There are 16 residues in the CDR3. Trimming removed 6 bases from V and 4 bases from J; junction bases left unmatched: 12. CDR3 sequence (DNA): TGCAGTGCCCATTCCCTCGGGGACAGGGGGGCAGATACGCAGTATTTT. Translation gives CSAHSLGDRGADTQYF.